This TCR beta chain was recovered during a study of blood T cells in healthy people across ages. Through a sample-barcoded 5' primer and a J-beta primer mix, a second PCR was run for 7 to 11 cycles. MiXCR, applied by TCRdb to the 5' RACE reads, yields one record per CDR3 protein. The sample shows about 970,000 distinct CDR3 sequences, just over 50% of them seen only once. Germline loops: CDR1 SGHRS, CDR2 YFSETQ. This CDR3 comprises 14 residues. The sample consisted of blood. The origin of this receptor is a woman aged 55-70 years in good health. The chain joins TRBV5-1 to TRBJ2-1; a weak D match, TRBD1 (6 bases). TRBJ2-7 matches the DNA end more closely, so the J call is doubtful. The CDR3 coding sequence is TGCGCCAGCAGCTTGGAACAGGGATACTACGAGCAGTACTTC. This encodes CASSLEQGYYEQYF.